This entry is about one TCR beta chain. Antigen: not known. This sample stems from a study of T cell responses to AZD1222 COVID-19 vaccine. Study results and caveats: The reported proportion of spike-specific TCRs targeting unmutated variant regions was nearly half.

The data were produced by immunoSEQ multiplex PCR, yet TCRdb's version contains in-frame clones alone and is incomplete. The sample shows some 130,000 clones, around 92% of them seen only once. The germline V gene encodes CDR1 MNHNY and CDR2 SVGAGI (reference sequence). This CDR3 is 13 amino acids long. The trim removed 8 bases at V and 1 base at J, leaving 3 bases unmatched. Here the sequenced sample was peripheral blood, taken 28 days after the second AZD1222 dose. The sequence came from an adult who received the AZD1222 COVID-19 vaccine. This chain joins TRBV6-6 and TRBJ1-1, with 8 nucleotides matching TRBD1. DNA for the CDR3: TGTGCCAGCTCAGACAGGGGGAACACTGAAGCTTTCTTT. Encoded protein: CASSDRGNTEAFF.